Sequencing of this T cell receptor (beta chain) was carried out in a study of blood T cell repertoires in COVID-19. About the research overall: Material from acute and convalescent COVID-19 was sourced from the United States, Italy and Spain. PBMCs, B-cell-depleted T cells, or T cells were the source of the cDNA or gDNA that made up the material.

The CDR3 spans 15 residues. V was clipped by 3 bases and J by 4 bases; unmatched bases: 8. Germline assignment: CDR1 MGHDK and CDR2 SYGVNS. In the original workflow: Amplification of reference gene primers was used by the study to estimate nucleated cell counts. Generated by immunoSEQ multiplex PCR, the TCRdb table keeps only in-frame clones and is missing some. The V and J calls and clone size are taken from that table; D and trimming were inferred from the DNA. This sample has some 130,000 clones, with more than 80% found just once. This rearrangement joins TRBV25-1 to TRBJ1-2, with TRBD1 identical over 7 bases. Sequencing was done on a sample of peripheral blood. This TCR was sampled from a human donor in a cohort sampled during active COVID-19. CDR3 in DNA: TGTGCCAGCAGTGAGACAGGGCGGAGGGGCTATGGCTACACCTTC. Translated: CASSETGRRGYGYTF.